This T cell receptor (beta chain) was identified in a study of PD-L1 blockade in urothelial cancer. Study context: Patients had received 0 to 3 prior chemotherapy regimens.

For each patient, 1 to 8 samples were obtained, pretreatment and on-treatment. Only in-frame clones appear in the TCRdb table, and some are missing; sequencing was by immunoSEQ multiplex PCR. The sample gives approximately 100,000 clones, around 93% of which show up once; 0.92% is in the top ten. This clone is a singleton in its sample. In germline, CDR1 is SGDLS, CDR2 YYNGEE. This CDR3 contains 14 residues. The V end was cut by 3 bases, the J end by 3 bases, with 10 bases between. This sequence originates from an elderly woman with urothelial cancer. This chain links TRBV9 with TRBJ1-3, with D perhaps TRBD1 (6 bases). This specimen was PBMCs, taken around atezolizumab (anti-PD-L1) treatment. The CDR3 region is CASSATGGGNTIYF. The CDR3 DNA reads TGTGCCAGCAGCGCGACAGGTGGTGGAAACACCATATATTTT.